This T cell receptor (beta chain) came from a study of T cell repertoires in ileal Crohn's disease. Across the study: Biopsies of inflamed ileum from the surgical specimen form M0 samples. Each sample's TCRB immunosequencing used five hundred nanograms of biopsy DNA.

General observations from the study: Active smokers at surgery had more clonal expansions than non-smokers.

CDR3 length equals 14 residues. Germline V CDR1 and CDR2: KGHSH, LQKENI. V lost 4 bases and J 2 bases, leaving 9 bases between the germline ends. Libraries were prepared by immunoSEQ multiplex PCR; TCRdb keeps only in-frame clonotypes and omits some of them. Of around 15,000 clones listed, roughly nine tenths are singletons. This clone has a single count. Its target is unknown. Time point given: inflamed ileum from the surgical specimen. This rearrangement joins TRBV18 to TRBJ1-5; TRBD1 is a possible D gene (5 bases). The sequence came from an adult with Crohn's disease. Sequencing was carried out using ileal tissue. The DNA for the CDR3 is TGTGCCAGCTCACGTATGGGGGGCAATCAGCCCCAGCATTTT. Its protein product is CASSRMGGNQPQHF.